The clone carrying this TCR beta chain was detected only once. The antigen is undetermined. TCR beta CDR3 region amplification was performed from RNA transcripts. In the first-round RT-PCR of the TCR CDR3, the HTBI primer set was used. MiXCR, run by TCRdb on the multiplex PCR reads, gives a single entry per CDR3 protein. The sample yields 550,000 to 800,000 distinct CDR3 sequences, around 16% seen once. This entry comes from a study of T cells in Graves' hyperthyroidism and ophthalmopathy. Study-wide results and limits: Blood also held most thyroid clonotypes expanded beyond 0.001.

V gave up 3 bases and J gave up 4 bases, with 17 bases separating them. CDR1 SGHRS and CDR2 YFSETQ come from the germline V gene. The CDR3 consists of 16 residues. Sequencing was performed on blood. J is TRBJ2-1 and V is TRBV5-1, with D tentatively TRBD1 (6 bases). The sequence was obtained from a man in his forties or fifties with Graves' hyperthyroidism. For the CDR3, the DNA is TGCGCCAGCAGCTCGGGTAAGGGGGAAGGGTACAATGAGCAGTTCTTC. It codes for CASSSGKGEGYNEQFF.